The next 29 T cell receptor beta chains were all read from a single sample in a study of blood T cells in healthy people across ages. A second PCR of 7 to 11 cycles used a sample-barcoded 5' primer and a J-beta primer mix. Via MiXCR, TCRdb re-called the 5' RACE reads, giving one row per CDR3 protein. In the table there are about 1 million distinct CDR3 sequences, under 45% of which are singletons. The sample taken for sequencing was blood. The receptors stem from an older woman in good health.

The chain uses TRBV6-6 and TRBJ2-5; D remains unclear. The J call may be mistaken, given a closer DNA end match to TRBJ2-7. Germline V CDR1 and CDR2: MNHNY, SVGAGI (reference sequence). The CDR3 length is 13 residues. Here the CDR3 DNA reads TGTGCCAGCGGGAAGACACGGACCTACGAGCAGTACTTC. It yields the protein CASGKTRTYEQYF.

This clonotype was counted only a few times. The chain has TRBV12-3 or TRBV12-4 and TRBJ2-1; 7 nucleotides match TRBD2. There are 14 residues in the CDR3. V lost 3 bases, J lost 8 bases, and 7 bases stayed unmatched. For the CDR3, the DNA is TGTGCCAGCAGTTTTGTTTTTGGGAGGGATGAGCAGTTCTTC. Translating gives CASSFVFGRDEQFF.

In DNA, the CDR3 is TGCAGTGCTAGAGGACGGAACACAGATACGCAGTATTTT. It specifies CSARGRNTDTQYF. The rearrangement joins TRBV20-1 to TRBJ2-3, with unresolved D. CDR1 and CDR2 (germline): DFQATT, SNEGSKA (reference sequence). CDR3 length: 13 amino acids. The V and J ends lost 1 base and 2 bases respectively, with 7 bases between them.

This clonotype was observed a few times. This sequence joins TRBV2 and TRBJ1-2, with D unclear. Looked up from germline, CDR1 is SNHLY and CDR2 is FYNNEI. The CDR3 has 14 residues. The V gene lost 5 bases and the J gene lost 3 bases, with 13 bases spanning the gap. In nucleotides, the CDR3 is TGTGCCAGCAGTCAGGATGATAGGGACTATGGCTACACCTTC. This codes for CASSQDDRDYGYTF.

This clonotype appeared a few times. The chain is built from TRBV18 and TRBJ1-5, with 7 nucleotides matching TRBD1. CDR3 size: 14 residues. Trimming removed 4 bases from V and 3 bases from J; junction bases left unmatched: 3. Looked up from germline, CDR1 is KGHSH and CDR2 is LQKENI. In nucleotides, the CDR3 is TGTGCCAGCTCACAGGACAGGAACAATCAGCCCCAGCATTTT. Amino acid sequence: CASSQDRNNQPQHF.

In its sample, this clonotype was seen many times. The rearrangement uses TRBV27 and TRBJ2-5; D may be TRBD1 (8 bases). CDR1 and CDR2 from the germline V gene are MNHEY and SMNVEV (reference sequence). V gave up 9 bases and J gave up 3 bases, with 11 bases separating them. The CDR3 has 12 amino acids. CDR3 in DNA: TGTGCCAGAACAGGGGGGGAAGAGACCCAGTACTTC. Its translation is CARTGGEETQYF.

The chain has TRBV20-1 and TRBJ2-7, with 9 nucleotides matching TRBD1. After removal of 7 bases from V and 3 bases from J, the junction contained 1 base not matched to a gene. The CDR3 runs to 11 residues. Germline loops: CDR1 DFQATT, CDR2 SNEGSKA (reference sequence). CDR3 sequence: CSEGQGYEQYF. CDR3 bases: TGCAGTGAGGGACAGGGCTACGAGCAGTACTTC.

This chain links TRBV12-3 or TRBV12-4 with TRBJ1-6, with TRBD1 identical over 8 bases. The CDR3 length is 14 residues. The V gene end was trimmed by 3 bases and the J gene end by 10 bases; junction bases not matched to a gene: 5. The CDR3 nucleotides are TGTGCCAGCAGTTTCGACAGGGGCAACTCACCCCTCCACTTT. Residues: CASSFDRGNSPLHF.

A few counts support this clonotype. The V call is TRBV6-2 or TRBV6-3, the J call TRBJ2-7; 7 bases are a match to TRBD1. In germline, CDR1 is MNHEY, CDR2 SVGEGT. Trimming cost V 6 bases and J 6 bases; bases outside gene matches: 11. This CDR3 has 14 residues. The CDR3 sequence is CASSDQYRGPEQYF. In DNA form, the CDR3 reads TGTGCCAGCAGCGATCAATACAGGGGACCCGAGCAGTACTTC.

V and J are TRBV19 and TRBJ2-5, with 14 bases lining up with TRBD2. V shed 6 bases, J shed 5 bases, and the junction held 8 bases outside the gene matches. The germline V gene encodes CDR1 LNHDA and CDR2 SQIVND (reference sequence). CDR3 length: 16 amino acids. CDR3 in DNA: TGTGCCAGTAGAGGACTAGCGGGAGGACTGCGGGAGACCCAGTACTTC. It encodes CASRGLAGGLRETQYF.

The gene calls are TRBV6-6 and TRBJ2-4; 7 bases match TRBD1. The J call may be in error: the DNA end matches TRBJ2-7 better. Germline CDR1 reads MNHNY; CDR2 reads SVGAGI (reference sequence). This CDR3 has 14 residues. CDR3: CASSTTGSGYEQYF. The CDR3 DNA follows: TGTGCCAGCAGTACGACAGGGTCGGGCTACGAGCAGTACTTC.

The chain employs TRBV10-3 and TRBJ1-4; tentative D call: TRBD1 (5 bases). Germline CDR1 ENHRY, CDR2 SYGVKD. Trimming shortened V by 5 bases and J by 3 bases, and 13 bases separated the two germline ends. This CDR3 has 15 residues. CDR3 region: CAISFGRGPNEKLFF. For the CDR3, the DNA is TGTGCCATCAGTTTCGGTCGGGGCCCTAATGAAAAACTGTTTTTT.

This clonotype occurred a few times. This chain links TRBV6-2 or TRBV6-3 with TRBJ2-2; no clear D gene. Germline CDR1 is MNHEY and CDR2 is SVGEGT. This CDR3 has 14 residues. The V and J ends lost 0 bases and 1 base respectively, with 3 bases between them. CDR3 in amino acids: CASSYSENTGELFF. The DNA of the CDR3 is TGTGCCAGCAGTTACTCGGAGAACACCGGGGAGCTGTTTTTT.

The genes are TRBV6-2 or TRBV6-3 and TRBJ1-2; no clear D. CDR3 length: 15 amino acids. V lost 4 bases and J 4 bases, leaving 16 bases between the germline ends. CDR1 and CDR2 from the germline V gene are MNHEY and SVGEGT. The CDR3 reads CASSSALMGTYGYTF. DNA of the CDR3: TGTGCCAGCAGTTCGGCTCTAATGGGAACCTATGGCTACACCTTC.

CDR3 protein: CASSPSGGRERTQYF. CDR3 sequence (DNA): TGTGCCAGCAGCCCTTCTGGCGGAAGGGAGAGGACCCAGTACTTC. The chain is built from TRBV6-5 and TRBJ2-5, with D tentatively TRBD2 (5 bases). This CDR3 is built from 15 residues. CDR1 MNHEY and CDR2 SVGAGI come from the germline V gene. Trimming left V 6 bases short and J 7 bases short, with 21 bases between.

J is TRBJ2-5 and V is TRBV2, with 8 bases aligning to TRBD2. CDR1 is SNHLY, CDR2 FYNNEI, per germline. The CDR3 spans 14 residues. The V gene end was trimmed by 3 bases and the J gene end by 2 bases; junction bases not matched to a gene: 2. In nucleotides, the CDR3 is TGTGCCAGCAGTGACCGGGGGGGTCAAGAGACCCAGTACTTC. Translating gives CASSDRGGQETQYF.

V gene TRBV4-1 combines with J gene TRBJ2-3; possibly TRBD1 for D (5 bases). CDR3 length: 20 amino acids. Trimming cost V 1 base and J 0 bases, with 23 bases left between them. Germline-derived CDR1 and CDR2 are MGHRA and YSYEKL. Written as DNA, the CDR3 is TGCGCCAGCAGCCAAGTCCCCAACTTCAGGGTAGGCCCTAGCACAGATACGCAGTATTTT. Amino acids: CASSQVPNFRVGPSTDTQYF.

This rearrangement joins TRBV24-1 to TRBJ2-1; 10 positions match TRBD1. Germline assignment: CDR1 KGHDR and CDR2 SFDVKD. Trimming cost V 4 bases and J 3 bases; bases outside gene matches: 8. The CDR3 loop spans 17 amino acids. DNA of the CDR3: TGTGCCACCAGTGACCCCTCCGGGACAGGGGACTACAATGAGCAGTTCTTC. As protein: CATSDPSGTGDYNEQFF.

This clonotype has a handful of counts. This sequence joins TRBV5-1 and TRBJ2-7; D is uncertain. V was trimmed by 4 bases and J by 3 bases, leaving 14 bases between them. CDR1 and CDR2 (germline): SGHRS, YFSETQ. CDR3 length equals 14 residues. The CDR3, as DNA: TGCGCCAGCAGCCCCTCTGGTGGGATCTACGAGCAGTACTTC. It is translated as CASSPSGGIYEQYF.

A few counts support this clonotype. This chain uses TRBV21-1 with TRBJ2-7. TRBV21-1 is given as a pseudogene. CDR3 length: 15 amino acids. In DNA form, the CDR3 reads TGTGCCAGCAGCAAAGTCGGATCACCAAACTACGAGCAGTACTTC. Protein: CASSKVGSPNYEQYF.

This clonotype has just a few counts. The chain uses TRBV9 and TRBJ2-5; 13 bases are shared with TRBD2. Germline values: CDR1 SGDLS, CDR2 YYNGEE. V gave up 2 bases and J gave up 5 bases; unmatched junction bases: 9. The CDR3 loop spans 17 amino acids. Here the CDR3 reads CASSVTSGRPPGETQYF. The CDR3 DNA sequence: TGTGCCAGCAGCGTGACTAGCGGGAGGCCACCTGGGGAGACCCAGTACTTC.

This chain uses TRBV5-1 with TRBJ2-7, with 11 bases fitting TRBD1. In germline, CDR1 is SGHRS, CDR2 YFSETQ. V lost 2 bases to trimming and J lost 7 bases; unmatched junction nucleotides: 20. The CDR3 runs 19 residues. CDR3 in amino acids: CASSFRDRGAQGVHNEQYF. The CDR3 nucleotides are TGCGCCAGCAGCTTTCGGGACAGGGGGGCCCAAGGGGTCCACAATGAGCAGTACTTC.

The genes are TRBV5-4 and TRBJ2-1, with 8 bases that match TRBD2. V was pared by 3 bases and J by 7 bases, with 9 bases of the junction left unmatched. CDR1 is SGHNT and CDR2 is YYREEE in the germline V gene (reference sequence). The CDR3 contains 15 residues. The CDR3 spells CASSWNGRAGNEQFF. The CDR3 nucleotides read TGTGCCAGCAGCTGGAACGGGAGGGCGGGGAATGAGCAGTTCTTC.

The chain carries TRBV6-1 and TRBJ2-5; 15 bases line up with TRBD2. The CDR3 is 18 residues long. Germline values: CDR1 MNHNS, CDR2 SASEGT. V lost 5 bases, J lost 5 bases, and 12 bases stayed unmatched. CDR3 sequence reads: CASSRTGLAGGSRETQYF. The CDR3 DNA reads as TGTGCCAGCAGTCGAACGGGACTAGCGGGAGGCAGTAGGGAGACCCAGTACTTC.

On this clonotype: The junction shows a germline mismatch at one end, possibly a read error. The chain is built from TRBV20-1 and TRBJ1-6; 9 nucleotides agree with TRBD1. The CDR3 is made up of 13 amino acids. CDR1 DFQATT and CDR2 SNEGSKA come from the germline V gene (reference sequence). DNA of the CDR3: TGCAGTGCTAGGGGACAGGGTAATTCACCCCCCCACTTT. Translated, it gives CSARGQGNSPPHF.

The J gene is TRBJ2-7, the V gene TRBV3-1, with 15 nucleotides matching TRBD2. J lost 7 bases, V lost 5 bases, and 21 bases had no gene match. CDR3 length equals 20 residues. CDR1 is LGHDT and CDR2 is YNNKEL in the germline V gene (reference sequence). The CDR3 DNA is TGTGCCAGCAGCAGAATTCGCGGGACTAGCGGGAGGCCTTTTTACAATGAGCAGTACTTC. Encoded protein: CASSRIRGTSGRPFYNEQYF.

CDR3 in DNA: TGCGCCAGCAGTGAGTCTCAGGTACCGACAGATACGCAGTATTTT. Translation gives CASSESQVPTDTQYF. The rearrangement links TRBV10-1 to TRBJ2-3; no clear D. Germline values: CDR1 WNHNN, CDR2 SYGVQD (reference sequence). This CDR3 spans 15 amino acids. Between the trimmed V and J ends, which lost 0 bases and 3 bases, there was a span of 10 bases.

There are a few counts of this clonotype. The rearrangement uses TRBV9 and TRBJ2-5; either TRBD1 or TRBD2 may supply D (6 bases each). The J call may not be correct, given that the DNA end is closer to TRBJ2-7. CDR3 length: 13 residues. Germline V gene lookup returns CDR1 SGDLS and CDR2 YYNGEE. CDR3 nucleotides: TGTGCCAGCAGCGTAGAGGGGGACTCCGAGCAGTACTTC. Translation: CASSVEGDSEQYF.

A few counts support this clonotype. The CDR3 DNA reads as TGTGCCAGCAGTTGGGGGGAGAATCGGGCCTACGAGCAGTACTTC. Residues: CASSWGENRAYEQYF. The rearrangement links TRBV7-2 to TRBJ2-7; D is perhaps TRBD2 (6 bases). The CDR3 is made up of 15 amino acids. V gave up 6 bases and J gave up 2 bases, with 17 bases separating them. Germline CDR1 reads SGHTA; CDR2 reads FQGNSA.